Each of the 18 T cell receptor beta chains below was sequenced from the same sample in a study of radiotherapy plus CTLA-4 blockade in lung cancer. Produced via immunoSEQ multiplex PCR; TCRdb's table is partial and in-frame only. The sample yields over 60,000 clones, around 87% seen once. Sequenced material: peripheral blood, taken from a patient treated with radiotherapy plus ipilimumab. The source of these receptors is a human donor with non-small cell lung cancer that progressed on radiotherapy plus ipilimumab.

The rearrangement uses TRBV7-2 and TRBJ1-3; D is ambiguous. V lost 5 bases and J lost 0, with 11 bases in between. This CDR3 contains 15 residues. Germline CDR1 reads SGHTA; CDR2 reads FQGNSA. The CDR3 region is CASSPAPYSGNTIYF. The DNA of the CDR3 is TGTGCCAGCAGCCCCGCTCCATACTCTGGAAACACCATATATTTT.

The V gene is TRBV4-1, the J gene TRBJ2-3; D remains unclear. The length of the CDR3 is 15 residues. Germline V gene lookup returns CDR1 MGHRA and CDR2 YSYEKL. V was pared by 1 base and J by 6 bases, with 14 bases between. The CDR3 nucleotides are TGCGCCAGCAGCCAAGTGGGCCTTGGGGTGGATACGCAGTATTTT. This translates into CASSQVGLGVDTQYF.

This clone was counted a single time. One junction end does not reproduce the germline sequence, and a read error may be involved. The V call is TRBV7-2, the J call TRBJ2-3; TRBD2 agrees at 7 bases. Germline CDR1 SGHTA, CDR2 FQGNSA. The CDR3 is 13 amino acids. CDR3 in amino acids: CASSHGGGTAPNF. CDR3 DNA: TGTGCCAGCAGCCACGGGGGAGGGACGGCCCCGAATTTT.

The chain has TRBV30 and TRBJ1-4; D not certain. Germline V lookup: CDR1 GTSNPN, CDR2 SVGIG (reference sequence). Between the trimmed V and J ends, which lost 3 bases and 4 bases, there was a span of 12 bases. The CDR3 has 14 amino acids. In DNA, the CDR3 is TGTGCCTGGAGACCTGGGCTGATTAATGAAAAACTGTTTTTT. Its translation is CAWRPGLINEKLFF.

The rearrangement links TRBV11-2 to TRBJ2-1, with unresolved D. V gave up 1 base and J gave up 5 bases, with 6 bases separating them. This CDR3 comprises 13 residues. Germline V gives CDR1 SGHAT, CDR2 FQNNGV. CDR3 residues: CASSLAIDNEQFF. In DNA form, the CDR3 reads TGTGCCAGCAGCTTAGCTATAGACAATGAGCAGTTCTTC.

The CDR3 reads CASSLAVVYEQYF. CDR3 nucleotide sequence: TGTGCCAGCAGCTTAGCGGTGGTGTACGAGCAGTACTTC. The chain uses TRBV7-9 and TRBJ2-7; D gene uncertain. The CDR3 loop spans 13 amino acids. CDR1 is SEHNR and CDR2 is FQNEAQ in the germline V gene (reference sequence). V lost 0 bases to trimming and J lost 4 bases, with 7 bases between them. The whole variable domain, remainder taken from reference TRBV7-9 and TRBJ2-7, is DTGVSQNPRHKITKRGQNVTFRCDPISEHNRLYWYRQTLGQGPEFLTYFQNEAQLEKSRLLSDRFSAERPKGSFSTLEIQRTEQGDSAMYLCASSLAVVYEQYFGPGTRLTVT.

The chain is built from TRBV21-1 and TRBJ2-7; the table's D gene call, TRBD2, was not cross checked with the DNA. TRBV21-1 is a listed pseudogene. This CDR3 comprises 17 residues. Here the CDR3 reads CASSARTSGRASYEQYV. The CDR3 DNA is TGTGCCAGCAGCGCACGGACTAGCGGGAGGGCCTCCTACGAGCAGTACGTC.

The rearrangement links TRBV6-5 to TRBJ2-7, with TRBD2 matching over 9 bases. CDR3 length equals 15 residues. V trimming: 6 bases; J trimming: 5 bases; junction bases outside the gene matches: 11. From germline, CDR1 is MNHEY and CDR2 SVGAGI. The chain's CDR3 is CASRKTSGGDHEQYF. CDR3 sequence (DNA): TGTGCCAGCAGGAAGACTAGCGGAGGGGACCACGAGCAGTACTTC.

This clone was seen a few times. The rearrangement joins TRBV12-5 to TRBJ2-3, with 16 bases aligning to TRBD2. The CDR3 sequence is 16 residues long. V gave up 4 bases and J gave up 6 bases; unmatched junction bases: 4. Germline V gene data show CDR1 as LGHNT and CDR2 as FRNRAP. DNA of the CDR3: TGTGCTAGTGGTTCGGGACTAGCGGGAGGGCCTGATACGCAGTATTTT. This sequence encodes CASGSGLAGGPDTQYF.

This chain links TRBV2 with TRBJ2-3, with 8 bases identical to TRBD2. The trim removed 2 bases at V and 4 bases at J, leaving 8 bases unmatched. There are 16 residues in the CDR3. Germline values: CDR1 SNHLY, CDR2 FYNNEI. The CDR3, as DNA: TGTGCCAGCAGTGAATCCACGCTAGCGGGTGCAGATACGCAGTATTTT. It codes for CASSESTLAGADTQYF.

The rearrangement links TRBV6-1 to TRBJ1-3; 8 positions match TRBD1. Losses at the gene ends were 1 base for V and 0 bases for J; bases not matched to a gene: 2. Germline loops: CDR1 MNHNS, CDR2 SASEGT. CDR3 length: 16 residues. This CDR3 reads CASSEGDRISGNTIYF. The CDR3 coding sequence is TGTGCCAGCAGTGAAGGGGACAGGATCTCTGGAAACACCATATATTTT.

The chain recombines TRBV19 with TRBJ2-1; D is unclear. Germline CDR1 reads LNHDA; CDR2 reads SQIVND (reference sequence). CDR3 length equals 12 residues. Trimming left V 3 bases short and J 7 bases short, with 7 bases between. The DNA of the CDR3 is TGTGCCAGTAGTATTTTACCAAATGAGCAGTTCTTC. Its translation is CASSILPNEQFF.

This clone was detected only once. This chain connects TRBV7-6 to TRBJ2-2, with D possibly called TRBD1 or TRBD2 (5 bases each). Germline V gives CDR1 SGHVS, CDR2 FNYEAQ. The V end was cut by 6 bases, the J end by 3 bases, with 5 bases between. CDR3 length: 12 residues. This CDR3 reads CASRGDTGELFF. For the CDR3, the DNA is TGTGCCAGCAGGGGGGACACCGGGGAGCTGTTTTTT.

The CDR3 coding sequence is TGTGCCAGCAGTTACGGGATCGGGGGACCTGAAGCTTTCTTT. It encodes CASSYGIGGPEAFF. The chain has TRBV6-5 and TRBJ1-1, with D possibly TRBD1 on 5 matching bases. The CDR3 loop spans 14 amino acids. Trimming removed 2 bases at V and 6 bases at J, with 13 bases between. CDR1 is MNHEY and CDR2 is SVGAGI in the germline V gene.

This chain connects TRBV4-1 to TRBJ1-2, with D hard to call. V shed 0 bases and J shed 5 bases, with 13 bases lying between them. CDR1 is MGHRA and CDR2 is YSYEKL in the germline V gene. This CDR3 is 15 amino acids long. The CDR3 sequence: CASSQDIFALYGYTF. CDR3 coding DNA: TGCGCCAGCAGCCAAGATATATTCGCACTGTATGGCTACACCTTC.

The gene calls are TRBV6-5 and TRBJ2-7, with D possibly matching TRBD2 (6 bases). Trimming took 5 bases from V and 7 from J, leaving 9 bases between them. The CDR3 is made up of 11 amino acids. Germline loops: CDR1 MNHEY, CDR2 SVGAGI. As DNA, the CDR3 is TGTGCCAGCAGTCATGGGAGGGAGCAGTACTTC. Translated, it gives CASSHGREQYF.

CDR3 sequence reads: CASSIVDETWGHEQFF. CDR3 nucleotide sequence: TGTGCCAGTAGTATAGTCGATGAGACGTGGGGACATGAGCAGTTCTTC. The V gene is TRBV19, the J gene TRBJ2-1; D tentatively fits TRBD1 or TRBD2 (5 bases each). The CDR3 consists of 16 residues. Germline assignment: CDR1 LNHDA and CDR2 SQIVND (reference sequence). Trimming took off 1 base at V and 8 bases at J, with 18 bases between the two ends.

V gene TRBV7-2 combines with J gene TRBJ2-5; D is unclear. This CDR3 is 14 amino acids long. Germline CDR1 and CDR2: SGHTA and FQGNSA. Between the trimmed V and J ends, which lost 0 bases and 4 bases, there was a span of 9 bases. The CDR3 DNA reads as TGTGCCAGCAGCTTAGCCCGACAATCAGAGACCCAGTACTTC. It encodes CASSLARQSETQYF. Variable domain in full (rest from reference TRBV7-2 and TRBJ2-5): GAGVSQSPSNKVTEKGKDVELRCDPISGHTALYWYRQSLGQGLEFLIYFQGNSAPDKSGLPSDRFSAERTGGSVSTLTIQRTQQEDSAVYLCASSLARQSETQYFGPGTRLLVL.